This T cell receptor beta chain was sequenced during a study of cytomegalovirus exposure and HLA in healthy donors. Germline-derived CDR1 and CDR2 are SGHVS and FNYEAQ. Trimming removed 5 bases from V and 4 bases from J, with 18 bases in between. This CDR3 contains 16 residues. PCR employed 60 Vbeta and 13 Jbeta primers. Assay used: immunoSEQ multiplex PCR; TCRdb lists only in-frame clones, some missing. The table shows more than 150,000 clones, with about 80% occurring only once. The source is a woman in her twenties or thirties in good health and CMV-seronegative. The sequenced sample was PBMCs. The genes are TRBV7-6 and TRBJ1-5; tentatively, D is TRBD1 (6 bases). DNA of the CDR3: TGTGCCAGCAGCCCCCAGGCCAGGGGCGTTAATCAGCCCCAGCATTTT. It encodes CASSPQARGVNQPQHF.